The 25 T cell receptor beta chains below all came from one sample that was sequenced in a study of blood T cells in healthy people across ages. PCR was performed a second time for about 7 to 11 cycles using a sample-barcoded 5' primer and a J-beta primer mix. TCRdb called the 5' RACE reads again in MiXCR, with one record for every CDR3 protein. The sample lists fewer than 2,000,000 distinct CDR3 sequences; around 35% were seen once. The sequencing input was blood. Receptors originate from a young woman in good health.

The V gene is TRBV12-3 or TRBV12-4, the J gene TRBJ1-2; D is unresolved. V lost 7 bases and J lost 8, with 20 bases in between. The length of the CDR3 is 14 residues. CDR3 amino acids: CASTLTTPFGGYTF. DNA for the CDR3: TGTGCCAGCACCTTGACCACGCCATTTGGCGGCTACACCTTC.

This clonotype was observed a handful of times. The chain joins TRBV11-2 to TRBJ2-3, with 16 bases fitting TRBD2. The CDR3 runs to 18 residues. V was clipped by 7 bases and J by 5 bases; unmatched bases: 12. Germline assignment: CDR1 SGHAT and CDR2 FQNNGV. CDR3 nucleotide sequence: TGTGCCAGCACAACAGGGACTAGCGGGGGGGCCAAAAAAGATACGCAGTATTTT. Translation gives CASTTGTSGGAKKDTQYF.

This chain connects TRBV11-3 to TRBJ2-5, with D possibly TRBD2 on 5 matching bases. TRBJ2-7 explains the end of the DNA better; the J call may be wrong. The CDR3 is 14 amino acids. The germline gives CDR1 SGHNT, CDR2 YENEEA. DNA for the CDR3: TGTGCCAGCAGCTTTACCCCTAGCCAGCACGAGCAGTACTTC. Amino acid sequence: CASSFTPSQHEQYF.

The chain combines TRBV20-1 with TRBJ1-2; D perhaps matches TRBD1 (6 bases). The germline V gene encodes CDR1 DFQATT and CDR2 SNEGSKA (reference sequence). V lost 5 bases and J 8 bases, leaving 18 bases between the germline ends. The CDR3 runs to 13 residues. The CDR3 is CSAGTSGRGGYTF. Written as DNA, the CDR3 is TGCAGTGCTGGGACATCTGGCCGCGGGGGCTACACCTTC.

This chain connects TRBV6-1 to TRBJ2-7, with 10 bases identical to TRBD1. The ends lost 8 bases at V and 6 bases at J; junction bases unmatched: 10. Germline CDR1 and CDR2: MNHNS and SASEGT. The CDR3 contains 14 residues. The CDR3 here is CASRDRGSRGEQYF. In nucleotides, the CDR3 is TGTGCCAGCCGGGACAGGGGTTCTCGAGGCGAGCAGTACTTC.

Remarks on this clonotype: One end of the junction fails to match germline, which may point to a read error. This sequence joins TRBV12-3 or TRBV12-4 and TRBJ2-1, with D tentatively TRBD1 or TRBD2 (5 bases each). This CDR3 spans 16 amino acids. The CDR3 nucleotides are TGTGCCAGCACCTCGAGAGGGGACCCGGCCTACAATGAGCAGTGCTTC. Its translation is CASTSRGDPAYNEQCF.

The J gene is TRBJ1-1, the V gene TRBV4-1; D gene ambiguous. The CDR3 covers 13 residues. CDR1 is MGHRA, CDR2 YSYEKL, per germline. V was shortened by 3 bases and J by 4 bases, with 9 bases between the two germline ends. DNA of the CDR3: TGCGCCAGCAGCCATACCGGTGGCACTGAAGCTTTCTTT. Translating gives CASSHTGGTEAFF.

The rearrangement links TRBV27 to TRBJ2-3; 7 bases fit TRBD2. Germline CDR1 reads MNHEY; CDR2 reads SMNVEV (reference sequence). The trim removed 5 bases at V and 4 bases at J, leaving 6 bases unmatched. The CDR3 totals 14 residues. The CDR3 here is CASSVGRVPDTQYF. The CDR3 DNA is TGTGCCAGCAGTGTTGGGAGGGTGCCAGATACGCAGTATTTT.

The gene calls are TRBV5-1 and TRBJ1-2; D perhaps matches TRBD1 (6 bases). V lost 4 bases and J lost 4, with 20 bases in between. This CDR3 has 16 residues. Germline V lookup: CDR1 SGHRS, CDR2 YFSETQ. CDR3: CASSNPADSRIYGYTF. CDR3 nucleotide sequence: TGCGCCAGCAGCAACCCCGCGGACAGCCGGATCTATGGCTACACCTTC. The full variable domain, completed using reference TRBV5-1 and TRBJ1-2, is KAGVTQTPRYLIKTRGQQVTLSCSPISGHRSVSWYQQTPGQGLQFLFEYFSETQRNKGNFPGRFSGRQFSNSRSEMNVSTLELGDSALYLCASSNPADSRIYGYTFGSGTRLTVV.

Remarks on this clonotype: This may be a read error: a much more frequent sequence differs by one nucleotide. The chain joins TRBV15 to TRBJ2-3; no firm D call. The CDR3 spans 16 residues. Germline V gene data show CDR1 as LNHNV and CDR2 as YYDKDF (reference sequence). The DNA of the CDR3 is TGTGCCACCAGCAGAGATAGAGCCCTCGGCACAGATGCGCAGTATTTT. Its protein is CATSRDRALGTDAQYF.

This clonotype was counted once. DNA of the CDR3: TGTGCCAGCAGTGAAGTTATGGGCTACACCTTC. Translating it yields CASSEVMGYTF. This sequence joins TRBV2 and TRBJ1-2, with no clear D. V gave up 1 base and J gave up 8 bases, with 5 bases separating them. CDR1 is SNHLY and CDR2 is FYNNEI in the germline V gene. CDR3 length: 11 amino acids.

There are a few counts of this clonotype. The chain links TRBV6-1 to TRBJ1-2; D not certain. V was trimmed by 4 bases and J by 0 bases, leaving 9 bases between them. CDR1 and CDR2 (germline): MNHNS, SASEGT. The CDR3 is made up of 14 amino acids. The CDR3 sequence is CASSGYGANYGYTF. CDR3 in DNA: TGTGCCAGCAGTGGCTACGGAGCTAACTATGGCTACACCTTC.

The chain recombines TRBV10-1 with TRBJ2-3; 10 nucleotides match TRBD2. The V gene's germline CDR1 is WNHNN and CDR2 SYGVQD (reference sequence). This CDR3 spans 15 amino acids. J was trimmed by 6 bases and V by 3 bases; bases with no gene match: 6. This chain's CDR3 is CASSDRGLAMDTQYF. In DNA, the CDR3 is TGCGCCAGCAGTGATAGGGGACTAGCGATGGATACGCAGTATTTT.

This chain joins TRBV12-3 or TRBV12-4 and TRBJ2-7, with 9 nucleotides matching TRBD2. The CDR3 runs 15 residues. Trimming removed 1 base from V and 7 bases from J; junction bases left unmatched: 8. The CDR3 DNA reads TGTGCCAGCAGTTTAGGAGCGGGGGGCGGGAATGAGCAGTACTTC. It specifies CASSLGAGGGNEQYF.

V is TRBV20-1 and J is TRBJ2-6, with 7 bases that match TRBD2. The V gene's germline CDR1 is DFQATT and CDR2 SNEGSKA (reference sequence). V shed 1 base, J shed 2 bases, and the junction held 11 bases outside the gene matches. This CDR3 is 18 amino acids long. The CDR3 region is CSARGGRATFAGANVLTF. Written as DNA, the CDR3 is TGCAGTGCTAGAGGAGGGAGGGCCACATTTGCTGGGGCCAACGTCCTGACTTTC.

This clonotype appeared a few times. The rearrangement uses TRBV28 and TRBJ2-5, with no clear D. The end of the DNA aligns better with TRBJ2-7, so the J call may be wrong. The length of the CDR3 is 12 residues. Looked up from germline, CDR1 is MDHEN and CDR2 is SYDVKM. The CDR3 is CATATPFLEQYF. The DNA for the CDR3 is TGTGCCACCGCAACCCCCTTCCTCGAGCAGTACTTC.

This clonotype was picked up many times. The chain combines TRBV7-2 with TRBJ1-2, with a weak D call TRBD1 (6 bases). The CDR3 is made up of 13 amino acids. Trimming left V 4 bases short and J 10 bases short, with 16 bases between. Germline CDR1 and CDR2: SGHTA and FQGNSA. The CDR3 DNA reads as TGTGCCAGCAGCTCGTTACAGGGTTCTGACTACACCTTC. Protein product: CASSSLQGSDYTF.

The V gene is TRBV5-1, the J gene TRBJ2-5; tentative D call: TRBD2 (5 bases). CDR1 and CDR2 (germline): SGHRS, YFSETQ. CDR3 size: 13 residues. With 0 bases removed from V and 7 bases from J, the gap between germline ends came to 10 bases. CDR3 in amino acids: CASSLGQEGTQYF. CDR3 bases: TGCGCCAGCAGCTTGGGGCAAGAGGGGACCCAGTACTTC.

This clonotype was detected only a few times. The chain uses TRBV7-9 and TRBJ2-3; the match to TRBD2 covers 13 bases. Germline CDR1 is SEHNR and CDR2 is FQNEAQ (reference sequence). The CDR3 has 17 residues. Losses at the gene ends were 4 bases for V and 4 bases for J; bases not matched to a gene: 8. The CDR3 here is CASSSPTSGRQADTQYF. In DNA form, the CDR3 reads TGTGCCAGCAGCTCGCCGACTAGCGGGAGGCAGGCAGATACGCAGTATTTT.

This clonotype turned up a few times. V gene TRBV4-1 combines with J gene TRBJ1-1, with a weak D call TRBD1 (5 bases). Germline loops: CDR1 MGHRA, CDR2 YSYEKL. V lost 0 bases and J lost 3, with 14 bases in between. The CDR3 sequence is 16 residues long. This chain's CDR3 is CASSQELGAGYTEAFF. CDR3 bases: TGCGCCAGCAGCCAAGAATTAGGGGCCGGGTACACTGAAGCTTTCTTT.

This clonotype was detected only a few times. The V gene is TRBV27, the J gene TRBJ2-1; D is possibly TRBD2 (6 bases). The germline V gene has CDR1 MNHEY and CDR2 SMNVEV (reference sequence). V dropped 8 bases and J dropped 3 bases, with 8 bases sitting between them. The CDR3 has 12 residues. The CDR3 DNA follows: TGTGCCAGCGGGGACTTCTACAATGAGCAGTTCTTC. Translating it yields CASGDFYNEQFF.

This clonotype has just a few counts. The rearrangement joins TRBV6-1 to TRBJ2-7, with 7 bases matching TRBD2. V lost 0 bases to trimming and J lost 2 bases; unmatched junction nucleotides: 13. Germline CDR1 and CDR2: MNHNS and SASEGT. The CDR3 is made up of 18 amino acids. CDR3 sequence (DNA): TGTGCCAGCAGTGAAGCGCGAGGAGGAGGGAGGGCCGCCTACGAGCAGTACTTC. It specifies CASSEARGGGRAAYEQYF.

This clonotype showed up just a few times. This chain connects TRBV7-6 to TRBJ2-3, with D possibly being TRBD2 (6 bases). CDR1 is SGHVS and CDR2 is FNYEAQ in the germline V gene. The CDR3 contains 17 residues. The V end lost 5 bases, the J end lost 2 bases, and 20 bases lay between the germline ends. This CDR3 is CASSPRTAGWDTDTQYF. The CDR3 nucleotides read TGTGCCAGCAGCCCGAGGACGGCGGGGTGGGACACAGATACGCAGTATTTT.

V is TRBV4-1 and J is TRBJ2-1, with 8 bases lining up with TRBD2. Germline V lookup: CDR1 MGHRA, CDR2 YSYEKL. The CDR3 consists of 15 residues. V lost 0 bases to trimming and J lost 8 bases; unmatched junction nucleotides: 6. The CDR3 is CASSQERGGSDEQFF. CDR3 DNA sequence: TGCGCCAGCAGCCAAGAACGGGGGGGGAGCGATGAGCAGTTCTTC.

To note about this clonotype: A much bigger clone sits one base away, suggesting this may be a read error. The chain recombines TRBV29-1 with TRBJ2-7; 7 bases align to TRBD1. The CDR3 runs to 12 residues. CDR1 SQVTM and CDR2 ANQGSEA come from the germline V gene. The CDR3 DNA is TGCAGCGCTATGACAGGGACCTACGAGCGGTACTTC. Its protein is CSAMTGTYERYF.